This TCR beta chain was recorded in a study of cytotoxic CD8 clonotypes in ibrutinib-treated CLL. For the study at large: The sample average was about 260,000 productive templates and 100,000 or so productive rearrangements.

Data came from immunoSEQ multiplex PCR; TCRdb stores just in-frame clones and leaves some out. The sample has about 7,600 clones; approximately 80% are singletons. V dropped 2 bases and J dropped 4; count of bases not matched to a gene: 7. This CDR3 has 15 residues. In germline, CDR1 is SGHTA, CDR2 FQGNSA. The gene calls are TRBV7-2 and TRBJ2-7, with 8 bases that match TRBD1. The clonotype comes from a human donor with chronic lymphocytic leukemia. Sequences were derived from PBMCs, sampled before ibrutinib treatment. For the CDR3, the DNA is TGTGCCAGCAGCTTACGAGACAGGGGTGGTTACGAGCAGTACTTC. Its translation: CASSLRDRGGYEQYF.